These 8 T cell receptor beta chains were all obtained from the same sample, sequenced in a study of chemoradiotherapy in HPV16-positive cancers. The table came from immunoSEQ multiplex PCR; TCRdb's copy has only in-frame clones and leaves some out. This sample has 9,000 to 15,000 clones; more than 75% occur once, and the top ten carry 2% to 2.5%. Sampling took place from a patient who underwent chemoradiotherapy. All receptors come from a human donor with HPV-associated anogenital cancer.

V usage is TRBV19 and J usage is TRBJ2-3; D not certain. Trimming stripped 6 bases from V and 0 bases from J, with 16 bases between. The CDR3 has 16 amino acids. Germline loops: CDR1 LNHDA, CDR2 SQIVND (reference sequence). The CDR3 loop reads CASSPIPDFSTDTQYF. CDR3 in DNA: TGTGCCAGTAGCCCCATCCCAGACTTTAGCACAGATACGCAGTATTTT.

V gene TRBV4-1 combines with J gene TRBJ2-7, with 9 nucleotides matching TRBD1. The germline V gene has CDR1 MGHRA and CDR2 YSYEKL. The CDR3 spans 18 residues. The V gene end was trimmed by 0 bases and the J gene end by 0 bases; junction bases not matched to a gene: 9. The DNA of the CDR3 is TGCGCCAGCAGCCAAGAGAGGGTGGGACAGGGCGGCTCCTACGAGCAGTACTTC. It is translated as CASSQERVGQGGSYEQYF.

The chain is built from TRBV2 and TRBJ2-2; D is uncertain. This CDR3 has 14 residues. In germline, CDR1 is SNHLY, CDR2 FYNNEI. Trimming left V 4 bases short and J 0 bases short, with 6 bases between. CDR3 DNA sequence: TGTGCCAGCAGTGTTGGGACGAACACCGGGGAGCTGTTTTTT. It is translated as CASSVGTNTGELFF.

The V and J genes are TRBV15 and TRBJ2-7, with 7 bases aligning to TRBD1. In germline, CDR1 is LNHNV, CDR2 YYDKDF (reference sequence). Unmatched junction bases numbered 11, after V lost 5 bases and J lost 1 base. The length of the CDR3 is 16 residues. The CDR3 sequence: CATSGRTGQISYEQYF. CDR3 nucleotides: TGTGCCACCAGCGGCCGGACAGGTCAAATATCCTACGAGCAGTACTTC. The whole variable domain, filled in from reference TRBV15 and TRBJ2-7, reads DAMVIQNPRYQVTQFGKPVTLSCSQTLNHNVMYWYQQKSSQAPKLLFHYYDKDFNNEADTPDNFQSRRPNTSFCFLDIRSPGLGDTAMYLCATSGRTGQISYEQYFGPGTRLTVT.

This rearrangement joins TRBV4-1 to TRBJ2-1; 8 bases agree with TRBD2. Germline assignment: CDR1 MGHRA and CDR2 YSYEKL. The CDR3 is 17 amino acids. V lost 0 bases to trimming and J lost 8 bases; unmatched junction nucleotides: 12. The CDR3 here is CASSQDSSGGARDEQFF. The CDR3 DNA reads TGCGCCAGCAGCCAAGACTCCAGCGGGGGTGCCCGGGATGAGCAGTTCTTC.

In its sample, this clone was seen a few times. This chain connects TRBV18 to TRBJ1-1, with D unresolved. This CDR3 comprises 13 residues. The V and J ends lost 3 bases and 2 bases respectively, with 7 bases between them. Germline V CDR1 and CDR2: KGHSH, LQKENI. CDR3 residues: CASSPGANTEAFF. CDR3 coding DNA: TGTGCCAGCTCACCGGGAGCTAACACTGAAGCTTTCTTT.

The count of this clone is one. The J gene is TRBJ2-2, the V gene TRBV28; 12 positions agree with TRBD2. Germline trimming cut 3 bases from V and 3 bases from J; bases unmatched to any gene: 8. Germline-derived CDR1 and CDR2 are MDHEN and SYDVKM. The CDR3 extends over 18 amino acids. The CDR3 loop is CASSFQGLAGIHTGELFF. The CDR3 DNA follows: TGTGCCAGCAGTTTTCAAGGACTAGCGGGAATTCACACCGGGGAGCTGTTTTTT.

This chain uses TRBV6-6 with TRBJ1-3; possibly TRBD1 for D (6 bases). V gave up 7 bases and J gave up 1 base, with 11 bases separating them. The germline V gene has CDR1 MNHNY and CDR2 SVGAGI (reference sequence). CDR3 size: 14 residues. The CDR3, as DNA: TGTGCCAGCAATTTAGGGGGTTCTGGAAACACCATATATTTT. Amino acids: CASNLGGSGNTIYF.